A selection of T cell receptor beta chains follows, all from one sample in a study of shared clonotypes between healthy human individuals. The assay was immunoSEQ multiplex PCR, and TCRdb's table has in-frame clones only and misses some. Among roughly 300,000 clones listed, about 73% were seen once. Input material: memory CD4+ T cells sorted from blood. The receptors were sampled from a young man in good health. Both conserved end residues are part of each CDR3. D genes are given only for firm matches. For some rows the clone size is stated as once, few or many, or as a class when expanded; others skip it.

V gene	J gene	clone size	D gene	CDR3 protein	CDR3 DNA
TRBV10-1	TRBJ2-1	.	TRBD2	CASSESFGLAASQFF	TGCGCCAGCAGTGAGTCGTTCGGACTAGCGGCATCCCAGTTCTTC
TRBV7-2	TRBJ2-2	.	TRBD1	CASSLAGTGSGELFF	TGTGCCAGCAGTTTAGCCGGGACAGGGTCCGGGGAGCTGTTTTTT
TRBV2	TRBJ1-1	.	.	CASRGSGSSNTEAFF	TGTGCCAGCAGAGGTTCGGGCTCCTCGAACACTGAAGCTTTCTTT
TRBV7-6	TRBJ2-7	.	.	CASSLNFPYEQYF	TGTGCCAGCAGCTTAAACTTCCCCTACGAGCAGTACTTC
TRBV5-6	TRBJ1-2	few	TRBD1	CASSLGQGIYGYTF	TGTGCCAGCAGCTTGGGACAGGGAATCTATGGCTACACCTTC
TRBV28	TRBJ1-5	.	.	CASSFLGNQPQHF	TGTGCCAGCAGTTTTCTAGGCAATCAGCCCCAGCATTTT
TRBV5-1	TRBJ2-1	.	.	CASSLVGDNLEQFF	TGCGCCAGCAGCTTGGTTGGAGACAATTTAGAGCAGTTCTTC
TRBV5-5	TRBJ1-2	.	TRBD1	CASSSQGIYGYTF	TGTGCCAGCAGCTCACAGGGGATCTATGGCTACACCTTC
TRBV5-1	TRBJ1-4	.	TRBD1	CASRLGQGAANEKLFF	TGCGCCAGCAGACTGGGACAGGGGGCGGCTAATGAAAAACTGTTTTTT
TRBV7-8	TRBJ1-5	.	TRBD1	CASSLRTGGNQPQHF	TGTGCCAGCAGCTTGAGGACAGGCGGCAATCAGCCCCAGCATTTT
TRBV6-5	TRBJ1-2	.	.	CASSVQGGGYTF	TGTGCCAGCTCTGTCCAGGGAGGCGGCTACACCTTC
TRBV5-1	TRBJ2-1	.	.	CASSFEGVAYNEQFF	TGCGCCAGCAGCTTCGAGGGGGTGGCATACAATGAGCAGTTCTTC
TRBV28	TRBJ1-5	.	TRBD1	CASSLDRGQGNQPQHF	TGTGCCAGCAGTCTGGACAGGGGGCAGGGCAATCAGCCCCAGCATTTT
TRBV27	TRBJ1-5	.	.	CASMDNSGRYSNQPQHF	TGTGCCAGCATGGACAATTCGGGAAGATATAGCAATCAGCCCCAGCATTTT
TRBV5-1	TRBJ1-2	.	.	CASSIAGGYTF	TGCGCCAGCAGCATAGCAGGGGGCTACACCTTC
TRBV7-9	TRBJ1-1	once	.	CASSLVPSLPLGTEAFF	TGTGCCAGCAGCTTAGTCCCCTCGTTACCTTTGGGCACTGAAGCTTTCTTT
TRBV7-7	TRBJ2-5	.	.	CASSQMGETQYF	TGTGCTAGCAGCCAGATGGGCGAGACCCAGTACTTC
TRBV5-1	TRBJ2-2	once	.	CASSRDTNTGGLFF	TGCGCCAGCAGCCGTGACACGAACACCGGGGGGCTGTTTTTT
TRBV6-1	TRBJ1-4	once	.	CASREPRGNNEKLFF	TGTGCCAGCAGAGAGCCTCGAGGAAATAATGAAAAACTGTTTTTT
TRBV18	TRBJ2-7	once	TRBD1	CASSNDRAGYEQYF	TGTGCCAGCTCAAACGACAGGGCCGGGTACGAGCAGTACTTC
TRBV18	TRBJ2-7	few	TRBD2	CASSPGTSGSYEQYF	TGTGCCAGCTCACCCGGGACTAGCGGGAGTTACGAGCAGTACTTC
TRBV10-3	TRBJ2-7	.	.	CASRRGRSYEQYF	TGTGCCTCCCGACGGGGACGGTCCTACGAGCAGTACTTC
TRBV11-2	TRBJ1-1	.	.	CASSATSQAFF	TGTGCCAGCAGCGCCACGAGTCAAGCTTTCTTT
TRBV28	TRBJ1-1	.	.	CASSRDTEAFF	TGTGCCAGCAGTAGGGACACTGAAGCTTTCTTT
TRBV27	TRBJ2-7	once	TRBD2	CARWTLAGVAYEQYF	TGTGCCAGGTGGACACTAGCGGGCGTAGCCTACGAGCAGTACTTC
TRBV4-1	TRBJ1-2	many	.	CASSQVRQSLGYTF	TGCGCCAGCAGCCAAGTCCGACAGTCACTTGGCTACACCTTC
TRBV13	TRBJ2-3	.	TRBD1	CASSVGQAPQYF	TGTGCCAGCAGCGTAGGACAGGCTCCGCAGTATTTT
TRBV5-5	TRBJ2-7	.	TRBD1	CASSLSRGQYEQYF	TGTGCCAGCAGCTTGTCCAGGGGGCAGTACGAGCAGTACTTC
TRBV6-1	TRBJ1-4	.	.	CASSARDPGVGGKLFF	TGTGCCAGCAGTGCTCGGGACCCAGGCGTCGGTGGAAAACTGTTTTTT
TRBV11-1	TRBJ1-1	.	.	CASSLERMTEAFF	TGTGCCAGCAGCTTAGAGAGGATGACTGAAGCTTTCTTT
TRBV19	TRBJ1-2	.	.	CASRIQGNYGYTF	TGTGCCAGTAGAATCCAGGGAAACTATGGCTACACCTTC
TRBV4-1	TRBJ2-2	.	.	CASSQDRGAGPHSNTGELFF	TGCGCCAGCAGCCAAGATCGAGGTGCGGGACCCCATTCGAACACCGGGGAGCTGTTTTTT
TRBV19	TRBJ2-1	.	TRBD1	CASSIPGTGHNEQFF	TGTGCCAGTAGTATCCCCGGGACAGGACACAATGAGCAGTTCTTC
TRBV27	TRBJ2-7	.	.	CASNSGVSEQYF	TGTGCCAGCAATTCGGGAGTCTCCGAGCAGTACTTC
TRBV27	TRBJ2-3	.	.	CASSSLGTSRDTQYF	TGTGCCAGCAGTTCACTCGGGACCAGCAGAGATACGCAGTATTTT
TRBV28	TRBJ1-4	few	TRBD1	CASSFPDRVREKLFF	TGTGCCAGCAGTTTCCCTGACAGGGTTAGAGAAAAACTGTTTTTT
TRBV6-6	TRBJ2-5	.	.	CASGGAQETQYF	TGTGCCAGCGGAGGGGCCCAAGAGACCCAGTACTTC
TRBV12-2	TRBJ1-1	.	.	CASRLETGGVSTEAFF	TGTGCAAGTCGCTTGGAGACAGGGGGCGTGAGCACTGAAGCTTTCTTT
TRBV7-6	TRBJ2-5	.	.	CASSPFSVWETQYF	TGTGCCAGCAGCCCCTTTTCAGTATGGGAGACCCAGTACTTC
TRBV5-1	TRBJ1-1	.	TRBD1	CASSPSGQEAFF	TGCGCCAGCAGCCCCTCGGGACAGGAAGCTTTCTTT
TRBV7-2	TRBJ1-1	.	.	CASSPNRREAFF	TGTGCCAGCAGCCCCAACAGGCGTGAAGCTTTCTTT
TRBV27	TRBJ1-4	.	.	CATKTDWSEKLFF	TGTGCCACCAAGACAGACTGGAGTGAAAAACTGTTTTTT
TRBV30	TRBJ1-2	.	TRBD1	CAWSVRGTDKSPYGYTF	TGTGCCTGGAGTGTACGCGGGACAGATAAATCCCCCTATGGCTACACCTTC
TRBV5-8	TRBJ2-1	.	TRBD1	CASSFDRDAINEQFF	TGTGCCAGCAGCTTCGACAGGGATGCAATCAATGAGCAGTTCTTC
TRBV11-2	TRBJ1-2	.	.	CASSDSTYGYTF	TGTGCCAGCAGCGATTCCACCTATGGCTACACCTTC
TRBV6-5	TRBJ2-7	.	TRBD2	CASSYSRASGGFEQYF	TGTGCCAGCAGTTACTCCAGAGCCTCGGGGGGTTTCGAGCAGTACTTC
TRBV4-1	TRBJ2-3	.	.	CASSQVGPGDTQYF	TGCGCCAGCAGCCAAGTGGGACCCGGGGATACGCAGTATTTT
TRBV10-1	TRBJ2-3	.	TRBD1	CASSESMGQGVDTQYF	TGCGCCAGCAGTGAGTCGATGGGACAGGGGGTTGATACGCAGTATTTT
TRBV19	TRBJ1-3	.	.	CASSIGSSGNTIYF	TGTGCCAGTAGTATAGGAAGCTCTGGAAACACCATATATTTT
TRBV5-1	TRBJ1-4	.	.	CASSGKSGMNGKLFF	TGCGCCAGCAGCGGAAAGTCAGGGATGAATGGAAAACTGTTTTTT
TRBV30	TRBJ2-7	.	.	CAWSDLNSHRNTYEQYF	TGTGCCTGGAGTGACTTAAACTCGCACAGGAATACCTACGAGCAGTACTTC
TRBV10-1	TRBJ2-1	many	TRBD2	CASSRAGDRNEQFF	TGCGCCAGCAGTAGAGCGGGAGATCGTAATGAGCAGTTCTTC
TRBV6-5	TRBJ2-7	.	TRBD1	CASRTTGIRVQYF	TGTGCCAGCAGGACGACAGGGATAAGGGTGCAGTACTTC
TRBV7-9	TRBJ1-1	few	.	CASSLPGGDAEAFF	TGTGCCAGCAGCTTGCCGGGGGGAGACGCTGAAGCTTTCTTT
TRBV19	TRBJ2-2	.	.	CASTMGRGAGELFF	TGTGCCAGTACTATGGGCCGCGGGGCCGGGGAGCTGTTTTTT